This is a list of T cell receptor beta chains from one sample in a study of T cell responses to AZD1222 COVID-19 vaccine. Assay used: immunoSEQ multiplex PCR; TCRdb lists only in-frame clones, some missing. The repertoire holds 150,000 to 200,000 clones, with 80% to 95% as singletons. This sample comprised peripheral blood, obtained on day 0 of AZD1222 vaccination. These receptors were taken from an adult in good health. The CDR3 runs from the conserved cysteine through the conserved F or W.

len	v_gene	j_gene	CDR3aa
16	TRBV27	TRBJ1-4	CARFGLIPRGGEKLFF
16	TRBV7-9	TRBJ2-7	CASSLPVAGTSYEQYF
15	TRBV10-1	TRBJ2-3	CASSVGGGSTDTQYF
14	TRBV18	TRBJ2-7	CASSPGGGVREQYF
17	TRBV27	TRBJ2-7	CASSLLPTSGETYEQYF
15	TRBV6-5	TRBJ1-1	CASRHSRVKNTEAFF
16	TRBV7-8	TRBJ1-2	CASSSRDAASNYGYTF
15	TRBV2	TRBJ1-5	CASSETGLSNQPQHF
15	TRBV7-9	TRBJ2-1	CASSLVRLEYNEQFF
18	TRBV7-6	TRBJ1-1	CASSSNMRGIGVNTEAFF
14	TRBV5-4	TRBJ2-7	CASSLGRGRYEQYF
14	TRBV19	TRBJ1-1	CASSPYRVGTEAFF
14	TRBV6-5	TRBJ1-1	CASSYGTANTEAFF
16	TRBV7-9	TRBJ1-5	CASSPGQGTSNQPQHF
14	TRBV4-1	TRBJ2-1	CASSRSAWDNEQFF
13	TRBV19	TRBJ2-7	CASSIMEFYEQYF
12	TRBV5-1	TRBJ2-7	CASSHPSYEQYF
17	TRBV6-6	TRBJ2-7	CASSRTGTSIPSYEQYF
15	TRBV5-1	TRBJ1-1	CASSLASRDSTEAFF
16	TRBV7-9	TRBJ2-7	CASSLTGTFQSYEQYF
15	TRBV30	TRBJ2-7	CAWSVGAGGKDEQYF
17	TRBV14	TRBJ2-2	CASSPFLGQGDTGELFF
15	TRBV10-1	TRBJ1-2	CASSPYRGRWNGYTF
13	TRBV12-3/TRBV12-4	TRBJ2-1	CASSSGGSNEQFF
15	TRBV6-1	TRBJ2-7	CASSEPGQATYEQYF
16	TRBV5-6	TRBJ1-2	CASSRLRTSGDYGYTF
14	TRBV2	TRBJ1-2	CASRVTGGTDGYTF
12	TRBV3-1/TRBV3-2	TRBJ1-6	CASKDGNSPLHF
17	TRBV7-2	TRBJ2-3	CASSLEGGDLYFDTQYF
16	TRBV19	TRBJ1-1	CASFSILRGRNTEAFF
17	TRBV7-2	TRBJ2-2	CASSSQPQGAKTGELFF
11	TRBV20-1	TRBJ2-7	CSALDIYEQYF
14	TRBV18	TRBJ1-6	CASSSTGGSSPLHF
14	TRBV7-8	TRBJ2-1	CASNPLQGYNEQFF
18	TRBV4-1	TRBJ2-7	CASSQEFSDRVIAYEQYF
15	TRBV6-5	TRBJ1-6	CASSYSDRANSPLHF
14	TRBV6-5	TRBJ2-7	CASRVVAGDYEQYF
12	TRBV2	TRBJ2-7	CASRGLVSEQYF
14	TRBV28	TRBJ1-4	CATVRTGARGKLFF
13	TRBV2	TRBJ2-5	CASSIRVQETQYF
15	TRBV18	TRBJ1-5	CASSPLGHPNQPQHF
12	TRBV7-2	TRBJ2-1	CASSYRDGEQFF
15	TRBV9	TRBJ1-4	CASSDNQGKNEKLFF
16	TRBV2	TRBJ2-1	CASSVEGLASYNEQFF
13	TRBV9	TRBJ1-3	CASSGSQGNTIYF
12	TRBV5-1	TRBJ2-3	CASSPIHNTQYF
15	TRBV7-8	TRBJ1-6	CASSSGQTYNSPLHF
16	TRBV3-1/TRBV3-2	TRBJ2-2	CASSQVRALNTGELFF
18	TRBV4-1	TRBJ2-4	CASSQVPSGGAVGNIQYF
14	TRBV19	TRBJ1-1	CASSPLVGNTEAFF
16	TRBV7-9	TRBJ1-4	CASSPVRGQGSEKLFF
13	TRBV19	TRBJ2-3	CASRSGGGDTQYF
17	TRBV18	TRBJ2-3	CASSPGAGTSGSDTQYF